This T cell receptor (beta chain) was identified during a study of blood T cell repertoires in COVID-19. Study context: Whether acute or convalescent, the COVID-19 samples came from the United States, Italy and Spain. PBMCs, B-cell-depleted T cells, or T cells provided the cDNA or gDNA that made up the material.

Per the original data handling: Reference gene primers were amplified, and this amplification served to estimate nucleated cell counts. Libraries were prepared by immunoSEQ multiplex PCR; TCRdb keeps only in-frame clonotypes and omits some of them. V, J and clone size derive from that table, while D and trimming were established from the DNA sequence. The sample consists of about 200,000 clones, 70% to 85% of them appearing once. Deletions cut 6 bases from V and 4 bases from J, with 17 bases between. CDR1 and CDR2 (germline): SGHRS, YFSETQ. The CDR3 consists of 14 residues. The rearrangement links TRBV5-1 to TRBJ2-7, with a possible D match to TRBD2 (6 bases). The receptor comes from a woman at least 80 years old with COVID-19, enrolled during active disease. Sequenced: peripheral blood. CDR3 bases: TGCGCCAGCAACCTAGCCACGGGAGCTTACGAGCAGTACTTC. Amino acid sequence: CASNLATGAYEQYF.